These T cell receptor beta chains were read from a single sample in a study of memory CD4+ T cells and cytomegalovirus serostatus. The assay was immunoSEQ multiplex PCR, and TCRdb's table has in-frame clones only and misses some. The sample yields 35,000 to 45,000 clones, 79% seen once. The sequencing input was memory CD4+ T cells from blood. These receptors were collected from an adult in good health and CMV-seronegative. CDR3s include the opening cysteine and the closing phenylalanine or tryptophan. A D gene is named only where the DNA matches it firmly. Size is omitted from some rows. Given values are once, few, many or a class for expanded clones.

J gene: TRBJ2-5
clone size: NA
D gene: TRBD2
CDR3 length: 17
V gene: TRBV11-1
CDR3 protein: CASSLANSGTGRETQYF
CDR3 DNA: TGTGCCAGCAGCTTAGCAAATAGCGGGACGGGACGAGAGACCCAGTACTTC

J gene: TRBJ1-1
clone size: NA
D gene: NA
CDR3 length: 13
V gene: TRBV2
CDR3 protein: CASKKEGYTEAFF
CDR3 DNA: TGTGCCAGTAAGAAGGAGGGGTACACTGAAGCTTTCTTT

J gene: TRBJ2-7
clone size: NA
D gene: NA
CDR3 length: 15
V gene: TRBV7-6
CDR3 protein: CASSLEVGRSYEQYF
CDR3 DNA: TGTGCCAGCAGCTTAGAGGTAGGGCGTTCCTACGAGCAGTACTTC

J gene: TRBJ2-3
clone size: NA
D gene: NA
CDR3 length: 14
V gene: TRBV7-3
CDR3 protein: CASSLTVPPDTQYF
CDR3 DNA: TGTGCCAGCAGCTTAACGGTCCCGCCAGATACGCAGTATTTT

J gene: TRBJ2-1
clone size: NA
D gene: NA
CDR3 length: 14
V gene: TRBV12-5
CDR3 protein: CASGTGLSADEQFF
CDR3 DNA: TGTGCTAGTGGTACCGGGTTGTCGGCCGATGAGCAGTTCTTC

J gene: TRBJ1-5
clone size: NA
D gene: TRBD1
CDR3 length: 15
V gene: TRBV5-1
CDR3 protein: CASSLDGQDNQPQHF
CDR3 DNA: TGCGCCAGCAGCCTGGACGGACAGGATAATCAGCCCCAGCATTTT

J gene: TRBJ1-1
clone size: NA
D gene: NA
CDR3 length: 15
V gene: TRBV6-5
CDR3 protein: CASSYKEYLNTEAFF
CDR3 DNA: TGTGCCAGCAGTTACAAGGAGTACTTGAACACTGAAGCTTTCTTT

J gene: TRBJ2-7
clone size: NA
D gene: NA
CDR3 length: 17
V gene: TRBV5-8
CDR3 protein: CASSAFFSSGSSYEQYF
CDR3 DNA: TGTGCCAGCTCAGCTTTTTTCTCTTCCGGGAGCTCCTACGAGCAGTACTTC

J gene: TRBJ2-1
clone size: NA
D gene: NA
CDR3 length: 16
V gene: TRBV18
CDR3 protein: CASSPPTSNTYNEQFF
CDR3 DNA: TGTGCCAGCTCACCACCGACTTCCAATACCTACAATGAGCAGTTCTTC

J gene: TRBJ2-7
clone size: few
D gene: TRBD1
CDR3 length: 15
V gene: TRBV9
CDR3 protein: CASSRQGSSSYEQYF
CDR3 DNA: TGTGCCAGCAGCAGACAGGGGTCGAGCTCCTACGAGCAGTACTTC

J gene: TRBJ1-1
clone size: NA
D gene: NA
CDR3 length: 15
V gene: TRBV25-1
CDR3 protein: CASSGGPLGNTEAFF
CDR3 DNA: TGTGCCAGCAGTGGGGGCCCTCTGGGGAACACTGAAGCTTTCTTT

J gene: TRBJ1-2
clone size: NA
D gene: TRBD1
CDR3 length: 16
V gene: TRBV19
CDR3 protein: CASSERDRAILGGYTF
CDR3 DNA: TGTGCCAGTAGTGAGCGGGACAGGGCTATCCTTGGCGGCTACACCTTC

J gene: TRBJ2-5
clone size: NA
D gene: NA
CDR3 length: 15
V gene: TRBV6-4
CDR3 protein: CASSSRPGPQETQYF
CDR3 DNA: TGTGCCAGCAGTTCACGTCCGGGTCCCCAAGAGACCCAGTACTTC

J gene: TRBJ2-3
clone size: NA
D gene: TRBD1
CDR3 length: 14
V gene: TRBV7-2
CDR3 protein: CASSFHRGQDTQYF
CDR3 DNA: TGTGCCAGCAGCTTTCACAGGGGCCAAGATACGCAGTATTTT

J gene: TRBJ1-1
clone size: few
D gene: NA
CDR3 length: 13
V gene: TRBV2
CDR3 protein: CASSPSWNTEAFF
CDR3 DNA: TGTGCCAGCAGTCCCTCGTGGAACACTGAAGCTTTCTTT

J gene: TRBJ2-2
clone size: once
D gene: TRBD2
CDR3 length: 16
V gene: TRBV5-6
CDR3 protein: CASSFGSGSYTGELFF
CDR3 DNA: TGTGCCAGCAGCTTCGGTAGCGGGAGTTACACCGGGGAGCTGTTTTTT

J gene: TRBJ1-1
clone size: NA
D gene: NA
CDR3 length: 15
V gene: TRBV4-3
CDR3 protein: CASSRGWGVNTEAFF
CDR3 DNA: TGCGCCAGCAGCCGGGGCTGGGGGGTGAACACTGAAGCTTTCTTT

J gene: TRBJ1-5
clone size: NA
D gene: NA
CDR3 length: 16
V gene: TRBV21-1
CDR3 protein: CASSSTRWGSNQPQHF
CDR3 DNA: TGTGCCAGCAGCTCCACGCGATGGGGTAGCAATCAGCCCCAGCATTTT

J gene: TRBJ2-2
clone size: few
D gene: NA
CDR3 length: 14
V gene: TRBV15
CDR3 protein: CATSRELDTGELFF
CDR3 DNA: TGTGCCACCAGCAGAGAACTAGATACCGGGGAGCTGTTTTTT

J gene: TRBJ2-7
clone size: NA
D gene: NA
CDR3 length: 16
V gene: TRBV15
CDR3 protein: CATSEGRRGRRYEQYF
CDR3 DNA: TGTGCCACCAGCGAGGGGAGGCGTGGACGTCGCTACGAGCAGTACTTC

J gene: TRBJ2-1
clone size: NA
D gene: TRBD2
CDR3 length: 16
V gene: TRBV5-1
CDR3 protein: CASSRGGAGDVTEQFF
CDR3 DNA: TGCGCCAGCAGCCGGGGCGGGGCGGGAGACGTGACTGAGCAGTTCTTC

J gene: TRBJ2-1
clone size: few
D gene: TRBD2
CDR3 length: 16
V gene: TRBV6-5
CDR3 protein: CASSLGLAGEVNEQFF
CDR3 DNA: TGTGCCAGCAGTTTAGGACTAGCGGGAGAGGTCAATGAGCAGTTCTTC

J gene: TRBJ2-3
clone size: NA
D gene: NA
CDR3 length: 13
V gene: TRBV7-9
CDR3 protein: CASSPLATDTQYF
CDR3 DNA: TGTGCCAGCAGCCCACTGGCCACAGATACGCAGTATTTT

J gene: TRBJ1-2
clone size: NA
D gene: NA
CDR3 length: 13
V gene: TRBV19
CDR3 protein: CASSIQINYGYTF
CDR3 DNA: TGTGCCAGTAGTATACAGATCAACTATGGCTACACCTTC

J gene: TRBJ2-1
clone size: NA
D gene: NA
CDR3 length: 12
V gene: TRBV13
CDR3 protein: CASSFDGDEQFF
CDR3 DNA: TGTGCCAGCAGCTTTGACGGGGATGAGCAGTTCTTC

J gene: TRBJ1-1
clone size: NA
D gene: NA
CDR3 length: 11
V gene: TRBV2
CDR3 protein: CAGSGGTEAFF
CDR3 DNA: TGTGCCGGCAGTGGAGGCACTGAAGCTTTCTTT

J gene: TRBJ2-5
clone size: NA
D gene: TRBD2
CDR3 length: 16
V gene: TRBV5-1
CDR3 protein: CASAARLAGIQETQYF
CDR3 DNA: TGCGCCAGCGCGGCTCGACTAGCGGGGATCCAAGAGACCCAGTACTTC

J gene: TRBJ2-1
clone size: NA
D gene: NA
CDR3 length: 14
V gene: TRBV7-9
CDR3 protein: CASSFGAEYNEQFF
CDR3 DNA: TGTGCCAGCAGCTTTGGGGCGGAGTACAATGAGCAGTTCTTC

J gene: TRBJ2-2
clone size: once
D gene: NA
CDR3 length: 15
V gene: TRBV6-1
CDR3 protein: CASSEAPGLAGELFF
CDR3 DNA: TGTGCCAGCAGTGAAGCTCCCGGGCTCGCCGGGGAGCTGTTTTTT

J gene: TRBJ2-7
clone size: NA
D gene: TRBD1
CDR3 length: 12
V gene: TRBV30
CDR3 protein: CAWGQGNHEQYF
CDR3 DNA: TGTGCCTGGGGACAGGGGAACCACGAGCAGTACTTC

J gene: TRBJ2-1
clone size: NA
D gene: TRBD2
CDR3 length: 16
V gene: TRBV15
CDR3 protein: CATSRGTSGKYNEQFF
CDR3 DNA: TGTGCCACCAGCAGAGGGACTAGCGGAAAGTACAATGAGCAGTTCTTC

J gene: TRBJ2-1
clone size: NA
D gene: TRBD2
CDR3 length: 16
V gene: TRBV11-2
CDR3 protein: CASSLRNDREGNEQFF
CDR3 DNA: TGTGCCAGCAGCTTAAGGAACGATCGGGAGGGCAATGAGCAGTTCTTC